This T cell receptor beta chain was recovered during a study of monozygotic twins with inflammatory bowel disease. Whole-study findings and limits: IBD patients shared fewer clonotypes with others than healthy twins, especially with disease activity. Twin pairs that were concordant did not differ from discordant pairs in repertoire similarity, possibly from limited power. It was in IBD patients that TCRbeta diversity (inverse Simpson) was lower than in healthy co-twins.

Investigators made cDNA in eight separate reactions per sample. TCRdb re-called the 5' RACE reads and shows each CDR3 protein once, DNA omitted. The sample yields 300,000 to 450,000 distinct CDR3 sequences, of which the top ten take up 2.6%. CDR3 length: 15 residues. On this clonotype itself: Its antigen is currently unknown.

Input material: blood. This sequence originates from a human donor with ulcerative colitis or Crohn's disease, or a healthy co-twin of an affected twin (not recorded which). The rearrangement uses TRBV12-3 or TRBV12-4 and TRBJ2-1; no DNA is available, so the TRBD1 call from TCRdb remains unchecked. Here the CDR3 reads CASTSYGQGYNEQFF.